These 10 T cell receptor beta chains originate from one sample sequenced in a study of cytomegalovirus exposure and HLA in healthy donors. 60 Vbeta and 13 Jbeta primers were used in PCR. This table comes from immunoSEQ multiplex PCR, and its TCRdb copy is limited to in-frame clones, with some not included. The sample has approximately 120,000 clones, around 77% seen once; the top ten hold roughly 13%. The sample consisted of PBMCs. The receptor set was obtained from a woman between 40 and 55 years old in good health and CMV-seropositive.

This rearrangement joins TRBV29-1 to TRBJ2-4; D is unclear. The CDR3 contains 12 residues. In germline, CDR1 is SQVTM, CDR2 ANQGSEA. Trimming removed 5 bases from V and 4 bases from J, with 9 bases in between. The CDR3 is CSVKLTKNIQYF. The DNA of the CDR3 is TGCAGCGTTAAACTGACTAAAAACATTCAGTACTTC. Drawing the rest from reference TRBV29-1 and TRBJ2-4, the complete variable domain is SAVISQKPSRDICQRGTSLTIQCQVDSQVTMMFWYRQQPGQSLTLIATANQGSEATYESGFVIDKFPISRPNLTFSTLTVSNMSPEDSSIYLCSVKLTKNIQYFGAGTRLSVL.

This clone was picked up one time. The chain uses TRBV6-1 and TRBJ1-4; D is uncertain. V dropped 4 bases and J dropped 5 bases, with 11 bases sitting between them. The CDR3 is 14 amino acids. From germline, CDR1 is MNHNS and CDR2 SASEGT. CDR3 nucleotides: TGTGCCAGCAGTGTCCGGGTCATAAATGAAAAACTGTTTTTT. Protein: CASSVRVINEKLFF.

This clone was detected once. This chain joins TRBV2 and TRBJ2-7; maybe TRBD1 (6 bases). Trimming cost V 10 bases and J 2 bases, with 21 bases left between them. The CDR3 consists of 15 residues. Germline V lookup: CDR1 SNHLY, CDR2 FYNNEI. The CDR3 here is CATKFNRQVTYEQYF. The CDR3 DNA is TGTGCCACGAAATTTAACAGACAGGTCACCTACGAGCAGTACTTC.

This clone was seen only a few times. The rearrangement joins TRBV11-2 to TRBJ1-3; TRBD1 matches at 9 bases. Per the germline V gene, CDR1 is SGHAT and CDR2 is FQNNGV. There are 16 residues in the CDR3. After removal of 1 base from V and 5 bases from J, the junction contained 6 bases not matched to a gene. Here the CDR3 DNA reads TGTGCCAGCAGCTTAGGTTACAGGGGGCTACGAAACACCATATATTTT. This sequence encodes CASSLGYRGLRNTIYF. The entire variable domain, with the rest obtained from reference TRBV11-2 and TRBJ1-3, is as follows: EAGVAQSPRYKIIEKRQSVAFWCNPISGHATLYWYQQILGQGPKLLIQFQNNGVVDDSQLPKDRFSAERLKGVDSTLKIQPAKLEDSAVYLCASSLGYRGLRNTIYFGEGSWLTVV.

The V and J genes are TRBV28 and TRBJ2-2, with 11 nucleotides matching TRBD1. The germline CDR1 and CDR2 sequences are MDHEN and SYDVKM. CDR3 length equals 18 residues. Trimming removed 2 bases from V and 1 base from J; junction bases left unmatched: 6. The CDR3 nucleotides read TGTGCCAGCAGTTTACCCCCGGGACAGGGGGGGAACACCGGGGAGCTGTTTTTT. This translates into CASSLPPGQGGNTGELFF.

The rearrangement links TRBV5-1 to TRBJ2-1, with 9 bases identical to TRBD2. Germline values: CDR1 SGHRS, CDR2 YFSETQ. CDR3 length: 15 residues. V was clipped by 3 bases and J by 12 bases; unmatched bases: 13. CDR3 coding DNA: TGCGCCAGCAGCTCCGGGATAGGAGCGGGAGGTCCGCAGTTCTTC. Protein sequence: CASSSGIGAGGPQFF.

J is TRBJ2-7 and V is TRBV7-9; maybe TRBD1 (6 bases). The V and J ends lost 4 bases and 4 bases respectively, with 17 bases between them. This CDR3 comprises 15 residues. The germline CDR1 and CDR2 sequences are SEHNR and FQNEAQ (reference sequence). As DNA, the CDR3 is TGTGCCAGCAGCTACTTAGGGGGTGTTAAGTACGAGCAGTACTTC. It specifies CASSYLGGVKYEQYF.

CDR3 sequence reads: CASSFDTFMNTEAFF. In DNA, the CDR3 is TGTGCCAGCAGCTTCGACACCTTCATGAACACTGAAGCTTTCTTT. The rearrangement uses TRBV11-2 and TRBJ1-1; D is undetermined. The CDR3 covers 15 residues. Looked up from germline, CDR1 is SGHAT and CDR2 is FQNNGV. Trimming cost V 3 bases and J 0 bases, with 11 bases left between them.

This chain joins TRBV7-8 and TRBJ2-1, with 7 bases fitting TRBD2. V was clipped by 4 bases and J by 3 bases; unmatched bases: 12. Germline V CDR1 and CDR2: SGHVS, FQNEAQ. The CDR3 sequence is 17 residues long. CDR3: CASSSPLTSKNYNEQFF. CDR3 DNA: TGTGCCAGCAGCTCGCCTTTGACTAGCAAGAACTACAATGAGCAGTTCTTC. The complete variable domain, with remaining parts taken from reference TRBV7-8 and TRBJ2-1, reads GAGVSQSPRYKVAKRGQDVALRCDPISGHVSLFWYQQALGQGPEFLTYFQNEAQLDKSGLPSDRFFAERPEGSVSTLKIQRTQQEDSAVYLCASSSPLTSKNYNEQFFGPGTRLTVL.

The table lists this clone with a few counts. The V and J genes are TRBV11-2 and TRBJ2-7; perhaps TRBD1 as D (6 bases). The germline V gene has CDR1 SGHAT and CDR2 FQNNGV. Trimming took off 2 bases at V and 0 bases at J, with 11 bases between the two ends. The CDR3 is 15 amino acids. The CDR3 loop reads CASSLTGSYSYEQYF. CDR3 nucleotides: TGTGCCAGCAGCTTAACAGGGAGTTACTCCTACGAGCAGTACTTC.